This TCR beta chain was identified in a study of control samples from healthy donors and cancer patients. Using immunoSEQ multiplex PCR, the repertoire was profiled, and TCRdb retains in-frame clones only, with some absent. Among approximately 85,000 clones listed, roughly 91% were seen once. With 6 bases removed from V and 6 bases from J, the gap between germline ends came to 12 bases. The CDR3 runs 14 residues. Germline V lookup: CDR1 MGHDK, CDR2 SYGVNS. The TCR originated in an older woman in good health. The rearrangement joins TRBV25-1 to TRBJ1-6; possible D gene TRBD1, 6 bases. Source material: blood. CDR3 protein: CASRMEGVNSPLHF. The CDR3 DNA is TGTGCCAGCAGGATGGAGGGGGTTAATTCACCCCTCCACTTT.